Below, 12 T cell receptor beta chains from the same sample are listed, as sequenced in a study of T-cell memory formation after mild COVID-19. TCRdb ran MiXCR on the 5' RACE reads and lists one entry per CDR3 protein. The table records about 430,000 distinct CDR3 sequences, less than 25% of them present only once. The sequenced material came from PBMCs or a T cell subset sorted from them (not recorded which). The receptors shown here come from an adult woman who had mild COVID-19 (a few samples of this study predate the infection). Cell type and time point are not known.

This clonotype came up a few times. V gene TRBV7-3 combines with J gene TRBJ1-1, with 8 bases lining up with TRBD1. J gave up 3 bases and V 5 bases, and 5 bases lay outside the gene matches. The germline CDR1 and CDR2 sequences are SGHTA and FQGTGA. This CDR3 has 14 residues. CDR3 DNA sequence: TGTGCCAGCAGCCCGCAGGGGGCATACACTGAAGCTTTCTTT. Its protein is CASSPQGAYTEAFF.

V gene TRBV4-2 combines with J gene TRBJ2-3, with D possibly being TRBD2 (6 bases). V lost 9 bases and J lost 2, with 15 bases in between. The CDR3 length is 14 residues. CDR1 is LGHNA, CDR2 YNFKEQ, per germline. The CDR3 spells CASTIAENTDTQYF. As DNA, the CDR3 is TGTGCCAGTACAATAGCGGAGAACACAGATACGCAGTATTTT.

This clonotype was detected a few times. V usage is TRBV11-3 and J usage is TRBJ2-7; the match to TRBD2 covers 7 bases. V gave up 1 base and J gave up 0 bases; unmatched junction bases: 3. The germline V gene has CDR1 SGHNT and CDR2 YENEEA. The CDR3 is 15 amino acids. CDR3 sequence (DNA): TGTGCCAGCAGCTTAGGACGGACTAGCTCCTACGAGCAGTACTTC. It encodes CASSLGRTSSYEQYF.

The sample holds a few counts of this clonotype. The chain uses TRBV29-1 and TRBJ2-2; D is unclear. The V gene's germline CDR1 is SQVTM and CDR2 ANQGSEA. This CDR3 region has 13 residues. V was cut by 3 bases and J by 1 base, with 6 bases left in between. The DNA for the CDR3 is TGCAGCGTTGATGGCAAGAACACCGGGGAGCTGTTTTTT. It encodes CSVDGKNTGELFF.

This clonotype was counted at least ten times. The chain recombines TRBV7-2 with TRBJ2-3; no clear D. V dropped 5 bases and J dropped 3 bases, with 6 bases sitting between them. The length of the CDR3 is 12 residues. From germline, CDR1 is SGHTA and CDR2 FQGNSA. The CDR3 nucleotides read TGTGCCAGCAGCGACCGGACAGATACGCAGTATTTT. Protein: CASSDRTDTQYF. Supplemented by reference TRBV7-2 and TRBJ2-3, the full variable domain reads GAGVSQSPSNKVTEKGKDVELRCDPISGHTALYWYRQSLGQGLEFLIYFQGNSAPDKSGLPSDRFSAERTGGSVSTLTIQRTQQEDSAVYLCASSDRTDTQYFGPGTRLTVL.

The J gene is TRBJ2-7, the V gene TRBV29-1; D could derive from TRBD1 or TRBD2 (6 bases each). Trimming shortened V by 4 bases and J by 10 bases, and 11 bases separated the two germline ends. Germline V gene sequence: CDR1 SQVTM, CDR2 ANQGSEA. This CDR3 is built from 10 residues. CDR3 loop: CSVVGGRQYF. For the CDR3, the DNA is TGCAGCGTTGTTGGGGGGCGTCAGTACTTC.

This clonotype was observed a single time. The junction does not match germline at one end; this may be a read error. V gene TRBV7-2 combines with J gene TRBJ1-2; 7 bases align to TRBD1. The V gene's germline CDR1 is SGHTA and CDR2 FQGNSA. The CDR3 contains 14 residues. CDR3 amino acids: CSSSLGGEGYGYTF. CDR3 sequence (DNA): TGTTCCAGCAGCTTAGGGGGCGAGGGCTATGGCTACACCTTC.

This sequence joins TRBV2 and TRBJ1-6; D unclear. CDR3 size: 15 residues. The V end was cut by 3 bases, the J end by 6 bases, with 12 bases between. Germline CDR1 SNHLY, CDR2 FYNNEI. The CDR3 reads CASSESPGSNSPLHF. The CDR3 nucleotides read TGTGCCAGCAGTGAGTCGCCAGGATCTAATTCACCCCTCCACTTT.

This clonotype was observed a few times. This rearrangement joins TRBV29-1 to TRBJ2-1, with 13 bases matching TRBD2. This CDR3 spans 13 amino acids. Germline V gene data show CDR1 as SQVTM and CDR2 as ANQGSEA. V was pared by 7 bases and J by 9 bases, with 6 bases of the junction left unmatched. CDR3 protein: CSARTSGSGEQFF. CDR3 DNA: TGCAGCGCCAGGACTAGCGGGAGCGGTGAGCAGTTCTTC.

This clonotype was seen a handful of times. The chain joins TRBV21-1 to TRBJ1-2. TRBV21-1 has pseudogene status. The CDR3 consists of 12 residues. The CDR3 sequence is CASSKGSYGYTF. The DNA for the CDR3 is TGTGCCAGCAGCAAAGGCAGCTATGGCTACACCTTC.

The gene calls are TRBV4-3 and TRBJ2-5, with D unresolved. Germline V CDR1 and CDR2: LGHNA, YSLEER. The CDR3 consists of 15 residues. The V end was cut by 0 bases, the J end by 1 base, with 9 bases between. This chain's CDR3 is CASSQETEPQETQYF. The CDR3 coding sequence is TGCGCCAGCAGCCAAGAAACAGAGCCCCAAGAGACCCAGTACTTC.

The chain combines TRBV4-1 with TRBJ1-4; D ambiguous. This CDR3 contains 13 residues. Germline CDR1 is MGHRA and CDR2 is YSYEKL. Trimming removed 5 bases from V and 0 bases from J, with 4 bases in between. CDR3 protein: CASSRATNEKLFF. CDR3 nucleotide sequence: TGCGCCAGCAGCAGAGCAACTAATGAAAAACTGTTTTTT.